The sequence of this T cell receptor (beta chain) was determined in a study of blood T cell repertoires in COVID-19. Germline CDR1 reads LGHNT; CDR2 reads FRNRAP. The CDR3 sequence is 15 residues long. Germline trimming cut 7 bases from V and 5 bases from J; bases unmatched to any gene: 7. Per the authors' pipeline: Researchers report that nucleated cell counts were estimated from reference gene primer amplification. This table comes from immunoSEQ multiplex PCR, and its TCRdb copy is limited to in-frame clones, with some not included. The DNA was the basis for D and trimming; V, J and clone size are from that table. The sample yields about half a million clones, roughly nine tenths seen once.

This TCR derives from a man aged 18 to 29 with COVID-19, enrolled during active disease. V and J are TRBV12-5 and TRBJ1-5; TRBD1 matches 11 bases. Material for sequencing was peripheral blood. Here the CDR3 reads CASALGQGAYQPQHF. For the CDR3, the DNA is TGTGCTAGTGCCTTAGGACAGGGGGCCTATCAGCCCCAGCATTTT.